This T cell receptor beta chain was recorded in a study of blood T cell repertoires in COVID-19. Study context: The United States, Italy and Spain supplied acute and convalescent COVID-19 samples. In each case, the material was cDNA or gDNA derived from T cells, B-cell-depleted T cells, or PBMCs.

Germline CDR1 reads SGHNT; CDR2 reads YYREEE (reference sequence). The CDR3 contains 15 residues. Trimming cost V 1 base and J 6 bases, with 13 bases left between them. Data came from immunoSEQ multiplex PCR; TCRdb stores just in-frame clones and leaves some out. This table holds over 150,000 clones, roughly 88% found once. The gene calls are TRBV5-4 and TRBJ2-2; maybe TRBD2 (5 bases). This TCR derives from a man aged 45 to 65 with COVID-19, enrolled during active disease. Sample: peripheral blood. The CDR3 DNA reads TGTGCCAGCAGCTTGAGAGGGCGCAAGGCCGGGGAGCTGTTTTTT. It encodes CASSLRGRKAGELFF.